The text below deals with one T cell receptor beta chain. This record comes from a study of blood T cell repertoires in COVID-19. At the level of the study: Samples representing acute and convalescent COVID-19 were sourced from the United States, Italy and Spain. In each case, the material was cDNA or gDNA derived from T cells, B-cell-depleted T cells, or PBMCs.

In the original analysis: Estimates of nucleated cell counts were drawn from the amplification of reference gene primers. Here immunoSEQ multiplex PCR was the method, and the copy in TCRdb shows in-frame clones only, minus some. V and J calls and clone size come straight from that table; D and trimming were deduced from the DNA. The sample carries 20,000 or so clones, approximately 85% recorded once. Material: peripheral blood. The TCR comes from a man older than 75 with acute or convalescent COVID-19.

Written as DNA, the CDR3 is TGTGCCAGCAGTTACCTGGACAGGGGGCCGGAGGGCTACACCTTC. Protein product: CASSYLDRGPEGYTF. The chain joins TRBV6-6 to TRBJ1-2, with 11 bases aligning to TRBD1. The CDR3 length is 15 residues. Germline V CDR1 and CDR2: MNHNY, SVGAGI (reference sequence). The ends lost 2 bases at V and 8 bases at J; junction bases unmatched: 7.